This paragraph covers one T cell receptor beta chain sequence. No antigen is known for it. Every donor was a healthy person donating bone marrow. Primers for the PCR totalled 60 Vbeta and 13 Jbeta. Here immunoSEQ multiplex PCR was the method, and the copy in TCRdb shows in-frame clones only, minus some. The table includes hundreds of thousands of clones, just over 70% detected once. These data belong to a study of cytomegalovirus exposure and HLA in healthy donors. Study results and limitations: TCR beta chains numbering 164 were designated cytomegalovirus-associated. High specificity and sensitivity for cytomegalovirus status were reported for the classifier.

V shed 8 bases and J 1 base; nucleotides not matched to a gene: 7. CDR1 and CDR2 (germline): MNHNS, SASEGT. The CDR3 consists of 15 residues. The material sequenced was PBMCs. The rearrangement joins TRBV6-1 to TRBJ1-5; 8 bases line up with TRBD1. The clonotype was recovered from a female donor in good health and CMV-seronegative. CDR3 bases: TGTGCCAGCTACGACAGGGGAAGGAGCAATCAGCCCCAGCATTTT. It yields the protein CASYDRGRSNQPQHF.